One sample yielded the 7 T cell receptor beta chains listed below, sequenced in a study of T cells in Graves' hyperthyroidism and ophthalmopathy. What was amplified from RNA transcripts were TCR beta CDR3 regions. First-round RT-PCR with HTBI primers amplified the TCR CDR3 region. TCRdb re-called the multiplex PCR reads through MiXCR, storing one row per CDR3 protein. Of roughly 510,000 distinct CDR3 sequences listed, around 21% are singletons. Specimen: blood. The receptor source for this set is a man younger than 35 with Graves' hyperthyroidism.

The chain employs TRBV10-3 and TRBJ1-2, with 10 bases identical to TRBD1. Trimming at V came to 10 bases and at J to 7 bases, leaving 21 bases not matched to a gene. Germline-derived CDR1 and CDR2 are ENHRY and SYGVKD. This CDR3 has 17 amino acids. The CDR3 loop is CATYRRGTGVPLGGYTF. DNA of the CDR3: TGTGCCACCTACAGAAGGGGGACAGGGGTACCGTTGGGTGGCTACACCTTC.

This clonotype was observed at least ten times. A much larger clonotype is one base distant, so this may be a read error. The chain has TRBV12-3 or TRBV12-4 and TRBJ1-5; 7 bases agree with TRBD1. The CDR3 is 15 amino acids. The CDR3 loop reads CASSERGGAAQRQHF. The CDR3 bases are TGTGCCAGCAGCGAAAGAGGGGGCGCGGCTCAGCGCCAGCATTTT.

The chain couples TRBV4-1 to TRBJ1-2; weak D call: TRBD1 (6 bases). This CDR3 contains 15 residues. Trimming took off 1 base at V and 3 bases at J, with 12 bases between the two ends. Germline V gene lookup returns CDR1 MGHRA and CDR2 YSYEKL. As DNA, the CDR3 is TGCGCCAGCAGCCAAGCCTTGGGGGGGCACTATGGCTACACCTTC. Protein product: CASSQALGGHYGYTF.

The chain combines TRBV7-9 with TRBJ2-5; TRBD1 might be the D (6 bases). Germline CDR1 is SEHNR and CDR2 is FQNEAQ (reference sequence). The ends were cut back, 2 bases at V and 5 bases at J, with 15 bases in the middle. CDR3 size: 15 residues. This CDR3 is CASSLRPRGEETQYF. The CDR3 DNA reads as TGTGCCAGCAGCTTAAGACCCAGGGGCGAGGAGACCCAGTACTTC.

The table lists this clonotype with many counts. The chain carries TRBV28 and TRBJ1-5, with D tentatively TRBD1 (6 bases). The CDR3 has 14 residues. In germline, CDR1 is MDHEN, CDR2 SYDVKM. V lost 10 bases, J lost 3 bases, and 16 bases lay in between. CDR3 region: CATSPPGDNQPQHF. CDR3 DNA sequence: TGTGCCACCTCCCCCCCAGGGGACAATCAGCCCCAGCATTTT.

This sequence joins TRBV28 and TRBJ2-2, with TRBD2 identical over 7 bases. Trimming took 6 bases from V and 4 from J; bases not matched to a gene: 11. Germline V gives CDR1 MDHEN, CDR2 SYDVKM. The CDR3 is made up of 16 amino acids. CDR3 amino acids: CASSFPGPGGTGELFF. For the CDR3, the DNA is TGTGCCAGCAGCTTCCCGGGTCCGGGGGGCACCGGGGAGCTGTTTTTT.

Concerning this clonotype itself: One end of the junction does not line up with germline, which may come from a read error. The V call is TRBV6-1, the J call TRBJ2-7; no clear D. CDR3 size: 11 residues. The germline gives CDR1 MNHNS, CDR2 SASEGT. The CDR3 nucleotides read TGTGCCAGCTGTGACGGCTACGAGCAGTACTTC. Translation: CASCDGYEQYF.